This TCR beta chain was documented in a study of control samples from healthy donors and cancer patients. The V and J ends lost 4 bases and 6 bases respectively, with 11 bases between them. Germline-derived CDR1 and CDR2 are SGHDT and YYEEEE. The CDR3 length is 14 residues. The table came from immunoSEQ multiplex PCR; TCRdb's copy has only in-frame clones and leaves some out. The sample records about 110,000 clones, roughly 90% being singletons. This TCR came from a woman in her sixties with lung cancer. The specimen was PBMCs. The J gene is TRBJ1-6, the V gene TRBV5-6, with no clear D. The CDR3 is CASSGEVSNSPLHF. CDR3 nucleotide sequence: TGTGCCAGCAGCGGGGAAGTTTCTAATTCACCCCTCCACTTT.